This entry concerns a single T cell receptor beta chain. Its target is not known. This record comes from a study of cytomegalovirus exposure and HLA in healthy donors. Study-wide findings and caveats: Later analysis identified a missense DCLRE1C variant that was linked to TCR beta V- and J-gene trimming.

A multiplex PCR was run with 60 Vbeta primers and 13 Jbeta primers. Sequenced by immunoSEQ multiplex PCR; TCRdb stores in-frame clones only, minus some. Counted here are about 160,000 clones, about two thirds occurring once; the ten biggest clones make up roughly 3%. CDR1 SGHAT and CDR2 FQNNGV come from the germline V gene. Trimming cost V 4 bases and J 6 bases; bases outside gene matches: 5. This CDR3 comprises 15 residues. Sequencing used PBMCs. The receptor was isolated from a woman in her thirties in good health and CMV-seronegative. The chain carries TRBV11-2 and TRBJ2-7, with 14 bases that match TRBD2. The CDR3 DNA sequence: TGTGCCAGCAGCTCGGGACTAGCGGGAGTCGGCGAGCAGTACTTC. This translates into CASSSGLAGVGEQYF.